What follows are 5 T cell receptor beta chains derived from one specimen sequenced in a study of blood T cell repertoires in COVID-19. The repertoire was sequenced with immunoSEQ multiplex PCR; TCRdb's copy has only in-frame clones and lacks some. The sample contains roughly 100,000 clones, about three quarters of which appear only once. The source material was peripheral blood. Every receptor here comes from a woman aged 70-85 years with acute or convalescent COVID-19.

The chain links TRBV5-1 to TRBJ1-3, with a possible D match to TRBD1 (5 bases). The germline gives CDR1 SGHRS, CDR2 YFSETQ. The CDR3 is made up of 13 amino acids. The V gene lost 4 bases and the J gene lost 2 bases, with 7 bases spanning the gap. The chain's CDR3 is CASSAGPGNTIYF. The CDR3 DNA sequence: TGCGCCAGCAGCGCGGGGCCTGGAAACACCATATATTTT.

V and J are TRBV15 and TRBJ1-1; D unresolved. The CDR3 covers 14 residues. Germline V CDR1 and CDR2: LNHNV, YYDKDF (reference sequence). Trimming removed 1 base at V and 7 bases at J, with 13 bases between. This chain's CDR3 is CATSRGRVGYEAFF. For the CDR3, the DNA is TGTGCCACCAGCAGAGGCCGGGTCGGGTATGAAGCTTTCTTT.

The chain has TRBV5-8 and TRBJ1-1, with TRBD1 matching 12 bases. The CDR3 sequence is 14 residues long. From germline, CDR1 is SGHTS and CDR2 YDEGEE. Trimming cost V 4 bases and J 4 bases; bases outside gene matches: 2. The CDR3 loop reads CASSPGQGATEAFF. CDR3 nucleotide sequence: TGTGCCAGCAGCCCGGGACAGGGGGCCACTGAAGCTTTCTTT.

V and J are TRBV3-1 (or the pseudogene TRBV3-2) and TRBJ1-1, with D perhaps matching TRBD1 (5 bases). This CDR3 is built from 13 residues. Trimming shortened V by 5 bases and J by 1 base, and 8 bases separated the two germline ends. Germline V gives CDR1 LGHDT, CDR2 YNNKEL (reference sequence). CDR3 sequence: CASSYRQNTEAFF. CDR3 sequence (DNA): TGTGCCAGCAGCTACAGGCAGAACACTGAAGCTTTCTTT.

This chain joins TRBV6-6 and TRBJ2-1; maybe TRBD1 (6 bases). Germline V gene lookup returns CDR1 MNHNY and CDR2 SVGAGI (reference sequence). The CDR3 totals 15 residues. V lost 8 bases and J lost 3, with 17 bases in between. The DNA for the CDR3 is TGTGCCAGCGGCCTTCAGGGGAGAAGCTACAATGAGCAGTTCTTC. Protein sequence: CASGLQGRSYNEQFF.